These 2 T cell receptor beta chains originate from one sample sequenced in a study of cytomegalovirus exposure and HLA in healthy donors listed by TCRdb under 2017. Library preparation was by the immunoSEQ multiplex PCR assay. A mixture of 60 forward primers for TCR Vbeta segments and 13 reverse primers for TCR Jbeta segments was used in the multiplex PCR. Sourced from immuneACCESS, this table was stored by TCRdb with only in-frame sequences that have V and J called. A share of the clones is absent; for the studies checked, an unresolved V gene accounts for under half, and the remainder has no known explanation. The sample records over 85,000 clones, approximately 80% of which are singletons. Roughly 2.9% of the sample lies in the top ten. The sample taken for sequencing was PBMCs. Every receptor here comes from a woman aged 60-75 years in good health and CMV-seropositive.

This clone came up once. This chain uses TRBV9 with TRBJ1-4, with D possibly matching TRBD1 (5 bases). Germline V gene lookup returns CDR1 SGDLS and CDR2 YYNGEE. V lost 3 bases and J 3 bases, leaving 12 bases between the germline ends. The CDR3 runs 15 residues. The CDR3 DNA is TGTGCCAGCAGCGCGGGTTGGGGGGCTAATGAAAAACTGTTTTTT. Translated: CASSAGWGANEKLFF.

This rearrangement joins TRBV6-5 to TRBJ1-1; D gene ambiguous. Germline CDR1 MNHEY, CDR2 SVGAGI. V lost 2 bases and J lost 0, with 13 bases in between. The CDR3 extends over 16 amino acids. The CDR3 nucleotides read TGTGCCAGCAGTTACGGCCCCGCCAGGTTGAACACTGAAGCTTTCTTT. Its protein product is CASSYGPARLNTEAFF.